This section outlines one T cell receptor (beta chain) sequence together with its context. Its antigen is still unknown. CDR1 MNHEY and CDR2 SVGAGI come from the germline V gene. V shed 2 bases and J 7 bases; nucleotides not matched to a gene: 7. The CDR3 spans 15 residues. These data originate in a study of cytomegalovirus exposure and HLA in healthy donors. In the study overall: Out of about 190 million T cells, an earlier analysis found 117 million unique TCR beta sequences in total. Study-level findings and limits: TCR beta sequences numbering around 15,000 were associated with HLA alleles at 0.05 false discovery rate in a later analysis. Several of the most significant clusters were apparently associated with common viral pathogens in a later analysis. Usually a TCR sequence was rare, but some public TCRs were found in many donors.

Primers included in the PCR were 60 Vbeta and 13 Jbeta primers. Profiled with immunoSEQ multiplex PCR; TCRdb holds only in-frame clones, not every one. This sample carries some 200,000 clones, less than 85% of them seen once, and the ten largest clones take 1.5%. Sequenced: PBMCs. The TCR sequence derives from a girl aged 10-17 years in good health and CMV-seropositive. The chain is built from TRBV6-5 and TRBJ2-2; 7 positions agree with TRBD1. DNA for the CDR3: TGTGCCAGCAGTTACAGCGACAGGGCTGTCGGGGAGCTGTTTTTT. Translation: CASSYSDRAVGELFF.